The following is a T cell receptor (beta chain) sequence with its context. Its antigen is not known. The data belong to a study of cytomegalovirus exposure and HLA in healthy donors. Study results and limitations: Analysis was carried out at a later point, and it linked a missense DCLRE1C variant to TCR beta V- and J-gene trimming.

CDR3 size: 18 residues. V gave up 4 bases and J gave up 6 bases; unmatched junction bases: 15. From germline, CDR1 is SEHNR and CDR2 FQNEAQ (reference sequence). 60 Vbeta and 13 Jbeta primers were used in PCR. The protocol was immunoSEQ multiplex PCR, while the TCRdb copy is restricted to in-frame clones and leaves out a portion. The sample consists of 55,000 to 75,000 clones, roughly 75% of them appearing once. The sequence came from a woman under 40 in good health and CMV-seropositive. Material for sequencing was PBMCs. The genes are TRBV7-9 and TRBJ2-2; 9 bases are shared with TRBD1. The DNA of the CDR3 is TGTGCCAGCAGCTCCCTGTTGGGGGACAGGGTCATGGCCGGGGAGCTGTTTTTT. It is translated as CASSSLLGDRVMAGELFF.